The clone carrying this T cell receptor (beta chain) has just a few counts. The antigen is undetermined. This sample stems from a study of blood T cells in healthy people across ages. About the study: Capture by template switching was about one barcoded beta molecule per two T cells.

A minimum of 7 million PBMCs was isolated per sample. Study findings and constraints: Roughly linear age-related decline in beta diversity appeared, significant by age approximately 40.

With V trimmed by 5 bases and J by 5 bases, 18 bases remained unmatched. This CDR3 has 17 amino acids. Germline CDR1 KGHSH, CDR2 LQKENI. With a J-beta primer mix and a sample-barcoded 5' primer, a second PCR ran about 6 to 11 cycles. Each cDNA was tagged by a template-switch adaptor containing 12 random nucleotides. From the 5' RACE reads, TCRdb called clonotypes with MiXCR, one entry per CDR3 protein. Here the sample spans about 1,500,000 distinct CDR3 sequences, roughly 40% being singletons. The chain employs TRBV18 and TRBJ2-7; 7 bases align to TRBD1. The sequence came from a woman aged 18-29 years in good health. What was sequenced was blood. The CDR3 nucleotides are TGTGCCAGCTCAAAGCCGAACCCAGGACAGGCTAGGGACGAGCAGTACTTC. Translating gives CASSKPNPGQARDEQYF.